Below, 27 T cell receptor beta chains from the same sample are listed, as sequenced in a study of shared clonotypes between healthy human individuals. Sequencing was performed with immunoSEQ multiplex PCR; in TCRdb, only in-frame clones are kept and a portion is missing. In the table there are hundreds of thousands of clones, over 60% of which are singletons. Specimen: PBMCs. Receptors were obtained from a woman in her forties in good health. Some clones in this sample may be carry-over from other donors' samples.

The genes are TRBV7-3 and TRBJ1-1; 7 nucleotides match TRBD1. J gave up 0 bases and V 5 bases, and 3 bases lay outside the gene matches. This CDR3 contains 14 residues. From germline, CDR1 is SGHTA and CDR2 FQGTGA. The CDR3 nucleotides are TGTGCCAGCAGCCCGGGACAGATGAACACTGAAGCTTTCTTT. This encodes CASSPGQMNTEAFF.

This chain links TRBV27 with TRBJ2-2, with 10 positions matching TRBD2. V was clipped by 7 bases and J by 5 bases; unmatched bases: 10. Germline V gene lookup returns CDR1 MNHEY and CDR2 SMNVEV (reference sequence). CDR3 length: 16 amino acids. The DNA of the CDR3 is TGTGCCAGCACCCAGGCCATAGCGGGAGGAACCGGGGAGCTGTTTTTT. This codes for CASTQAIAGGTGELFF.

The V gene is TRBV6-5, the J gene TRBJ1-2, with 10 bases identical to TRBD1. There are 13 residues in the CDR3. Germline CDR1 is MNHEY and CDR2 is SVGAGI. V lost 7 bases, J lost 3 bases, and 2 bases stayed unmatched. The CDR3: CASMGTGDYGYTF. For the CDR3, the DNA is TGTGCCAGCATGGGGACAGGGGACTATGGCTACACCTTC.

The chain couples TRBV5-1 to TRBJ1-1; D may be TRBD1 (6 bases). Deletions cut 0 bases from V and 4 bases from J, with 13 bases between. CDR3 size: 15 residues. The germline V gene encodes CDR1 SGHRS and CDR2 YFSETQ. CDR3 nucleotides: TGCGCCAGCAGCTTGGGGGGAGTCAGGGGCACTGAAGCTTTCTTT. Protein: CASSLGGVRGTEAFF.

For this clone: This may stem from a read error, because a much larger clone lies one nucleotide away. The rearrangement uses TRBV6-4 and TRBJ2-2, with D tentatively TRBD2 (6 bases). This CDR3 has 14 amino acids. V shed 2 bases and J shed 4 bases, with 8 bases lying between them. Germline V gene lookup returns CDR1 MRHNA and CDR2 SNTAGT. CDR3 sequence: CASSDETSTGELFF. The CDR3 coding sequence is TGTGCCAGCAGTGACGAGACTAGCACCGGGGAGCTGTTTTTT.

The rearrangement uses TRBV15 and TRBJ2-5; 7 nucleotides line up with TRBD1. Per germline, CDR1 LNHNV and CDR2 YYDKDF (reference sequence). CDR3 length equals 15 residues. With V trimmed by 5 bases and J by 5 bases, 11 bases remained unmatched. CDR3 nucleotide sequence: TGTGCCACCAGCTCCAACAGGGGCCATGTCGAGACCCAGTACTTC. This gives the protein CATSSNRGHVETQYF.

The V and J genes are TRBV5-4 and TRBJ2-7; D is undetermined. The CDR3 totals 15 residues. Trimming pared 0 bases from V and 3 bases from J, leaving 13 bases between. CDR1 is SGHNT and CDR2 is YYREEE in the germline V gene (reference sequence). CDR3 region: CASSLGSGSGYEQYF. The CDR3 region has the DNA TGTGCCAGCAGCTTGGGGTCGGGCTCAGGCTACGAGCAGTACTTC.

Only a few counts were recorded for this clone. The rearrangement uses TRBV7-9 and TRBJ2-5, with D unclear. The ends were cut back, 6 bases at V and 5 bases at J, with 7 bases in the middle. Germline V CDR1 and CDR2: SEHNR, FQNEAQ (reference sequence). CDR3 length equals 11 residues. CDR3 DNA: TGTGCCAGCAGACGTGAGGAGACCCAGTACTTC. Translating gives CASRREETQYF.

J is TRBJ1-2 and V is TRBV7-8; unclear D gene. V dropped 5 bases and J dropped 3 bases, with 10 bases sitting between them. The CDR3 length is 13 residues. Germline CDR1 reads SGHVS; CDR2 reads FQNEAQ. The CDR3 loop reads CASSAVPDYGYTF. The CDR3 region has the DNA TGTGCCAGCAGCGCAGTGCCCGACTATGGCTACACCTTC. The complete variable domain, with remaining parts taken from reference TRBV7-8 and TRBJ1-2, reads GAGVSQSPRYKVAKRGQDVALRCDPISGHVSLFWYQQALGQGPEFLTYFQNEAQLDKSGLPSDRFFAERPEGSVSTLKIQRTQQEDSAVYLCASSAVPDYGYTFGSGTRLTVV.

This clone was detected a few times. The sample holds other DNA sequences that translate to the same CDR3. The rearrangement links TRBV18 to TRBJ2-7; tentatively, D is TRBD2 (6 bases). Germline CDR1 reads KGHSH; CDR2 reads LQKENI. V was clipped by 1 base and J by 2 bases, with 12 bases between them. The CDR3 is made up of 15 amino acids. The CDR3 DNA sequence: TGTGCCAGCTCACCACTCGCTGGCGGGGCCTACGAGCAGTACTTC. It is translated as CASSPLAGGAYEQYF.

The J gene is TRBJ1-1, the V gene TRBV28; D not certain. This CDR3 region has 13 residues. V dropped 5 bases and J dropped 3 bases, with 10 bases sitting between them. CDR1 MDHEN and CDR2 SYDVKM come from the germline V gene. CDR3 nucleotide sequence: TGTGCCAGCAGTCTTAACCAGGACACTGAAGCTTTCTTT. Protein sequence: CASSLNQDTEAFF.

The V and J genes are TRBV30 and TRBJ2-1; TRBD2 aligns across 12 bases. The junction had 0 bases not matched to a gene; V was cut back by 5 bases and J by 7 bases. The CDR3 consists of 12 residues. Germline V gene data show CDR1 as GTSNPN and CDR2 as SVGIG (reference sequence). This CDR3 is CAWGLAGNEQFF. In DNA form, the CDR3 reads TGTGCCTGGGGACTAGCGGGAAATGAGCAGTTCTTC.

This clone turned up a few times. The chain links TRBV23-1 to TRBJ2-7; D not resolved. TRBV23-1 is an ORF, with its function uncertain. This CDR3 region has 12 residues. V lost 4 bases and J 5 bases, leaving 9 bases between the germline ends. CDR3 protein: CASSRHPHEQYF. CDR3 sequence (DNA): TGCGCCAGCAGTCGCCATCCACACGAGCAGTACTTC.

This chain links TRBV5-6 with TRBJ2-1, with 7 bases that match TRBD2. Germline V gene lookup returns CDR1 SGHDT and CDR2 YYEEEE. The CDR3 is made up of 16 amino acids. Trimming cost V 4 bases and J 4 bases; bases outside gene matches: 11. The CDR3 sequence is CASSQLFSGLYNEQFF. CDR3 DNA sequence: TGTGCCAGCAGCCAGCTCTTTAGCGGGCTTTACAATGAGCAGTTCTTC.

V gene TRBV28 combines with J gene TRBJ2-7, with a possible D match to TRBD2 (5 bases). The V gene's germline CDR1 is MDHEN and CDR2 SYDVKM. Trimming shortened V by 6 bases and J by 4 bases, and 10 bases separated the two germline ends. The CDR3 is made up of 12 amino acids. The CDR3: CASSKDLYEQYF. The CDR3, as DNA: TGTGCCAGCAGCAAGGACTTGTACGAGCAGTACTTC.

The chain is built from TRBV28 and TRBJ1-1, with a possible D match to TRBD1 (6 bases). Germline lookup yields CDR1 MDHEN and CDR2 SYDVKM. This CDR3 spans 15 amino acids. Trimming stripped 6 bases from V and 3 bases from J, with 17 bases between. CDR3 sequence reads: CASSGQITTYTEAFF. The CDR3 nucleotides are TGTGCCAGCAGCGGACAGATCACGACTTACACTGAAGCTTTCTTT. The full variable domain, in which reference TRBV28 and TRBJ1-1 provide the parts outside the CDR3, is DVKVTQSSRYLVKRTGEKVFLECVQDMDHENMFWYRQDPGLGLRLIYFSYDVKMKEKGDIPEGYSVSREKKERFSLILESASTNQTSMYLCASSGQITTYTEAFFGQGTRLTVV.

This chain joins TRBV28 and TRBJ1-2; possible D gene TRBD1, 6 bases. The CDR3 sequence is 17 residues long. Germline CDR1 and CDR2: MDHEN and SYDVKM. The V and J ends lost 5 bases and 5 bases respectively, with 24 bases between them. CDR3 nucleotides: TGTGCCAGCAGTCGCTTCGACCCCTGGGGCAGGGGATATGGCTACACCTTC. This translates into CASSRFDPWGRGYGYTF.

The J gene is TRBJ1-1, the V gene TRBV28, with TRBD1 matching over 7 bases. The CDR3 runs 13 residues. V lost 7 bases and J lost 11; bases outside the gene matches: 13. Germline V gene data show CDR1 as MDHEN and CDR2 as SYDVKM. The CDR3 DNA reads TGTGCCAGCAAGCAGGGGGGCGGGTTTTTGGCTTTCTTT. This encodes CASKQGGGFLAFF.

J is TRBJ2-7 and V is TRBV6-1; 8 nucleotides align to TRBD1. Trimming took 8 bases from V and 5 from J; bases not matched to a gene: 11. Germline-derived CDR1 and CDR2 are MNHNS and SASEGT. CDR3 length: 14 residues. CDR3 nucleotide sequence: TGTGCCAGCTCCAAGGACAGGGAGCCGAACGAGCAGTACTTC. Translation gives CASSKDREPNEQYF.

The CDR3 is CAWSVAAGGRRLIKDTQYF. The DNA for the CDR3 is TGTGCCTGGAGTGTTGCTGCGGGAGGCCGCCGTCTCATTAAAGATACGCAGTATTTT. This sequence joins TRBV30 and TRBJ2-3, with 8 bases lining up with TRBD2. With 0 bases clipped from V and 5 bases from J, the junction kept 19 bases outside the gene matches. This CDR3 spans 19 amino acids. Per germline, CDR1 GTSNPN and CDR2 SVGIG (reference sequence).

The chain employs TRBV4-1 and TRBJ2-5; tentative D call: TRBD1 (6 bases). Deletions cut 1 base from V and 2 bases from J, with 14 bases between. This CDR3 comprises 16 residues. Germline V gene data show CDR1 as MGHRA and CDR2 as YSYEKL. The CDR3 loop is CASSQGDIGGQETQYF. The CDR3 DNA sequence: TGCGCCAGCAGCCAAGGGGACATTGGGGGTCAAGAGACCCAGTACTTC.

This clone occurred many times. Other DNA sequences in the sample encode the same CDR3. The V and J genes are TRBV18 and TRBJ2-1; a weak D match, TRBD2 (5 bases). Germline V lookup: CDR1 KGHSH, CDR2 LQKENI. The CDR3 totals 12 residues. V was cut by 3 bases and J by 10 bases, with 10 bases left in between. CDR3: CASSPGRGEQFF. In nucleotides, the CDR3 is TGTGCCAGCTCACCTGGTCGGGGAGAGCAGTTCTTC.

V usage is TRBV11-2 and J usage is TRBJ2-7; TRBD1 agrees at 11 bases. CDR1 is SGHAT and CDR2 is FQNNGV in the germline V gene. V lost 5 bases to trimming and J lost 3 bases; unmatched junction nucleotides: 6. This CDR3 is built from 15 residues. This chain's CDR3 is CASSGPGTGGYEQYF. In DNA, the CDR3 is TGTGCCAGCAGCGGACCCGGGACAGGGGGCTACGAGCAGTACTTC.

V usage is TRBV4-2 and J usage is TRBJ1-2; 7 bases fit TRBD1. The CDR3 has 16 amino acids. CDR1 and CDR2 (germline): LGHNA, YNFKEQ. J was trimmed by 4 bases and V by 1 base; bases with no gene match: 9. This chain's CDR3 is CASSQGSLTGRYGYTF. Here the CDR3 DNA reads TGTGCCAGCAGCCAAGGCTCCCTGACAGGGCGCTATGGCTACACCTTC.

The CDR3, as DNA: TGTGCCAGCCGGGACAGGGGGCTTCCCCAGCATTTT. Translation gives CASRDRGLPQHF. The V call is TRBV28, the J call TRBJ1-5, with TRBD1 matching over 12 bases. V dropped 8 bases and J dropped 10; count of bases not matched to a gene: 3. The CDR3 extends over 12 amino acids. Germline V gene data show CDR1 as MDHEN and CDR2 as SYDVKM.

This rearrangement joins TRBV30 to TRBJ2-5, with 10 bases lining up with TRBD1. Matching the DNA end better, TRBJ2-7 makes the J call doubtful. The CDR3 is 14 residues long. Germline V lookup: CDR1 GTSNPN, CDR2 SVGIG (reference sequence). DNA for the CDR3: TGTGCCTGGAGTAGTGGGACAGGGGTTTTCGAGCAGTACTTC. Protein sequence: CAWSSGTGVFEQYF.

Here the CDR3 reads CASSPVDRAFGGYTF. As DNA, the CDR3 is TGTGCCAGCTCACCCGTCGACAGGGCATTTGGCGGCTACACCTTC. The chain carries TRBV18 and TRBJ1-2; 7 bases fit TRBD1. The CDR3 totals 15 residues. The junction had 12 bases not matched to a gene; V was cut back by 3 bases and J by 8 bases. The germline CDR1 and CDR2 sequences are KGHSH and LQKENI.